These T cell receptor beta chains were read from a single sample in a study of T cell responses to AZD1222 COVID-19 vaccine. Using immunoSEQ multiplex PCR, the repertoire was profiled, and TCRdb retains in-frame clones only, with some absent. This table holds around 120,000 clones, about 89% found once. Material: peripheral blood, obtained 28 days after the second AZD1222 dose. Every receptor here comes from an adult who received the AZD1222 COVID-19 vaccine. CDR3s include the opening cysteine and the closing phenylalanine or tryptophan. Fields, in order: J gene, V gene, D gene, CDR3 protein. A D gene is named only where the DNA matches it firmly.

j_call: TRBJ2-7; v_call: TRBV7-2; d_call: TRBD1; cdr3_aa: CASTRQGYEQYF
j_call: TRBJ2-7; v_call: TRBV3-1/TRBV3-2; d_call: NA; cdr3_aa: CASSQEGVTYEQYF
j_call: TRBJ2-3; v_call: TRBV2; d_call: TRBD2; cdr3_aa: CASIPGWASGGGTDTQYF
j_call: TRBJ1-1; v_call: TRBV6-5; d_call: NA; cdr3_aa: CASTPTLGNTEAFF
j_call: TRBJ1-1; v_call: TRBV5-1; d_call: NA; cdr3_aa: CASSTGTLGAGNTEAFF
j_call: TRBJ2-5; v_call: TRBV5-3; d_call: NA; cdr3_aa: CARRRPKETQYF
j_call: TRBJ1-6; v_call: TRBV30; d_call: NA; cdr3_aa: CAWKARPRDSPLHF
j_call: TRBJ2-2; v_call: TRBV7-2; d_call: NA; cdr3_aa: CASSLKFTGELFF
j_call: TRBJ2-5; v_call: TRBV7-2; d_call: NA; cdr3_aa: CASKRRIQETQYF
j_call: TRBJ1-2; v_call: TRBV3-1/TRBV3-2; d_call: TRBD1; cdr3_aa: CASSHPRTGGRGYTF
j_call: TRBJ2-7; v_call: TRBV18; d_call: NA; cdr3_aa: CASSPQSSYEQYF
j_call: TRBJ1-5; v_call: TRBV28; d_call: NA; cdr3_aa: CASSIGDRSNQPQHF
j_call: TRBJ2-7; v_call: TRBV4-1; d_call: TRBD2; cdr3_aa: CASSPKGAGATYEQYF
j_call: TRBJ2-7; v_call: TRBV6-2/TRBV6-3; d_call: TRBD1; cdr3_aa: CASSYVPGQASYEQYF
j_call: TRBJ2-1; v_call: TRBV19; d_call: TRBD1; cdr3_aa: CASSVGTGGGHNEQFF
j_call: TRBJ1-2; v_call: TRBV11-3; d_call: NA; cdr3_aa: CASSLEGRGSNYGYTF
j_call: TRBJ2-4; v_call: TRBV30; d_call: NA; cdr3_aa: CAWSTVGRGIQYF
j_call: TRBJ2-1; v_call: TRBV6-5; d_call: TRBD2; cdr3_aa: CASSYARGGRNNEQFF
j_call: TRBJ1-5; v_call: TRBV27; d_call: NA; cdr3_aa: CASSLNGIQPQHF
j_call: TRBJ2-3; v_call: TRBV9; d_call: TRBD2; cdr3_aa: CASSLQAGPPTDTQYF
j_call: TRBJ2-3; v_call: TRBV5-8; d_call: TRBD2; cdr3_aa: CASSPERAGEVDTQYF
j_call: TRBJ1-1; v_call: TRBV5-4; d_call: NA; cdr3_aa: CASSREPMNTEAFF
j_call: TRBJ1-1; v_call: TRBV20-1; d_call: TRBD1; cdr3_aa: CSASPFRGQGRMNTEAFF
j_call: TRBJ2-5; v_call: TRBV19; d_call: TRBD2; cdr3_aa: CASSLGGGRETQYF
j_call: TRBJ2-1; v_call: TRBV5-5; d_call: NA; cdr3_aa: CASGQRQASSYNEQFF
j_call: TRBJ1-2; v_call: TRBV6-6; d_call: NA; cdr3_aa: CASSWGVYGYTF
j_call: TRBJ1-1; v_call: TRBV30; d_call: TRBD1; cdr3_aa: CAWQGQEYTEAFF
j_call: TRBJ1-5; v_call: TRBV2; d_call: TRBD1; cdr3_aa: CASRPGQGASQPQHF
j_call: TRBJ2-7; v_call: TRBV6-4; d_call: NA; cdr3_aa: CASSGSLVGSAAGWQYF
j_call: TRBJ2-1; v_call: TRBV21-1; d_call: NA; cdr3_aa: CASSPPGLACSYNEQFF
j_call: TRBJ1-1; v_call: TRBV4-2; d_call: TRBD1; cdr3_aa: CASTKRQGAAIGTEAFF
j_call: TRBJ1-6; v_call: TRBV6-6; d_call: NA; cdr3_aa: CASSSGNLGEPLHF